This TCR beta chain derives from a study of T-cell reconstitution after alpha-beta-depleted transplantation in children. Library preparation (for TCRbeta) was performed with unique molecular identifiers. TCRdb itself ran the PCR reads through MiXCR, one entry per CDR3 protein. Counted here are about 460,000 distinct CDR3 sequences, around 10% occurring once; the ten biggest clones make up about 15%. V shed 0 bases and J shed 6 bases, with 12 bases lying between them. This CDR3 region has 14 residues. The V gene's germline CDR1 is SGHTA and CDR2 FQGNSA. Material: PBMCs, mostly from graft donor cells, obtained 180 days after TCRalphabeta/CD19-depleted stem cell transplant. The sequence was collected from a female patient aged 2 to 10 who had a stem cell transplant for aplastic anemia, so the T cells may come from the graft donor. The chain joins TRBV7-2 to TRBJ2-7, with D perhaps assigned TRBD1 or TRBD2 (7 bases each). The CDR3 DNA reads as TGTGCCAGCAGCTTAGCAGGGGGCGGGGGCGAGCAGTACGTC. This translates into CASSLAGGGGEQYV.